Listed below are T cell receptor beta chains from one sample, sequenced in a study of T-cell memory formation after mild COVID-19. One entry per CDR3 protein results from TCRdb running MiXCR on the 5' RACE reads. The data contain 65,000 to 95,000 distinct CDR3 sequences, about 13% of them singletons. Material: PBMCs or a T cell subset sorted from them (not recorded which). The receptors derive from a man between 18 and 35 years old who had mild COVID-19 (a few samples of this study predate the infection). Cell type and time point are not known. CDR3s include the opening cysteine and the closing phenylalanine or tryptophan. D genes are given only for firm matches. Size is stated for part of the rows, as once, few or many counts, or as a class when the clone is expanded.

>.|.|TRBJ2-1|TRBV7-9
TGTGCCAGCAGCTTTAGAGGCTCGGAGGGATCCTACAATGAGCAGTTCTTC
CASSFRGSEGSYNEQFF
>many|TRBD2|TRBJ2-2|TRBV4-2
TGTGCCAGCAGCCCGCGCGCTAGCGGGGGATTTACCGGGGAGCTGTTTTTT
CASSPRASGGFTGELFF
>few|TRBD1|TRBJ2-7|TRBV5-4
TGTGCCAGCAGCTCCTGGGACAGCTCCTACGAGCAGTACTTC
CASSSWDSSYEQYF
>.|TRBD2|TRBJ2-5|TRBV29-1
TGCAGCGTGGGGACTACGGGGGACCACCAAGAGACCCAGTACTTC
CSVGTTGDHQETQYF
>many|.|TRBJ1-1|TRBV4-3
TGCGCCAGCAGCCAAGATCCAGGGAACACTGAAGCTTTCTTT
CASSQDPGNTEAFF
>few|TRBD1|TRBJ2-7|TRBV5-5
TGTGCCAGCAGCCCGGACAGGGGATTCAGTATGTCCTACGAGCAGTACTTC
CASSPDRGFSMSYEQYF
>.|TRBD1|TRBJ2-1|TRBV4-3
TGCGCCAGCAGCCAAGACCGGGGACAGTACAATGAGCAGTTCTTC
CASSQDRGQYNEQFF
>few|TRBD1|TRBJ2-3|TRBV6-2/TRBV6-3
TGTGCCAGCAGCGAACAGGGGAGCGTGGATACGCAGTATTTT
CASSEQGSVDTQYF
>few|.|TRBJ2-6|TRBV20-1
TGCAGTGCTAGTGTTCACTCTGGGGCCAACGTCCTGACTTTC
CSASVHSGANVLTF
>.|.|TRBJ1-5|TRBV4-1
TGCGCCAGCAGCCAAATCCCAGGTCAGCCCCAGCATTTT
CASSQIPGQPQHF
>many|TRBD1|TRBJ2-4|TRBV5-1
TGCGCCAGCAGCTATGGGACAGGGGAAAACATTCAGTACTTC
CASSYGTGENIQYF
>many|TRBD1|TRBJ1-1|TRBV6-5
TGTGCCAGCAGCGGCGGACAGGGCAGCACTGAAGCTTTCTTT
CASSGGQGSTEAFF
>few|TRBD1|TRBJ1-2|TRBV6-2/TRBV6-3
TGTGCCAGCAGTTACGGGACAGAGAGTTCCCGTGGCTACACCTTC
CASSYGTESSRGYTF
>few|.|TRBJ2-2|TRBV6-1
TGTGCCGGGGGGGGGCAGGACACCGGGGAGCTGTTTTTT
CAGGGQDTGELFF
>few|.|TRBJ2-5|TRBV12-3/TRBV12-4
TGTGCCAGCAGTTTCCGGGGGCAGGAGACCCAGTACTTC
CASSFRGQETQYF
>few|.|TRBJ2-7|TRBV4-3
TGCGCCAGCAGCTACGGCGGGGGCCCGGGGTTCGAGCAGTACTTC
CASSYGGGPGFEQYF
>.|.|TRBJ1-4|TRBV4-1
TGCGCCAGCAGCCAAGAAAGGGTTGAAAAACTGTTTTTT
CASSQERVEKLFF
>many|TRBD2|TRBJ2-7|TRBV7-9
TGTGCCAGCAGCCCTACCGGGGGGGCCGCCTACGAGCAGTACTTC
CASSPTGGAAYEQYF
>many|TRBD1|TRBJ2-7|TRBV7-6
TGTGCCAGCAGCTCGTCAGGGGGTTCCTACGAGCAGTACTTC
CASSSSGGSYEQYF
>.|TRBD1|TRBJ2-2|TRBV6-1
TGTGCCAGCAGTTACCGGGACAGTAACACCGGGGAGCTGTTTTTT
CASSYRDSNTGELFF
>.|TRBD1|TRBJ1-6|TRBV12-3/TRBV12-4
TGTGCCAGCAGTTGGGGGACAGCCCTAAGATCACCCCTCCACTTT
CASSWGTALRSPLHF
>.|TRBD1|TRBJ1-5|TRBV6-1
TGTGCCAGCAGTGACCAGGGGGCTGGCAATCAGCCCCAGCATTTT
CASSDQGAGNQPQHF
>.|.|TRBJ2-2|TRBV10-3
TGTGCCATCAGTACGTCCGGGGGCATCTCCGGGGAGCTGTTTTTT
CAISTSGGISGELFF
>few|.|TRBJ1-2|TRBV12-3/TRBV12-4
TGTGCCAGCAGGGGGGACATACCAAACTATGGCTACACCTTC
CASRGDIPNYGYTF
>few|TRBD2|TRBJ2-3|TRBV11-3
TGTGCCAGCAGCTCCACTAGCGGGGACACAGATACGCAGTATTTT
CASSSTSGDTDTQYF
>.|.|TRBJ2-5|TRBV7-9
TGTGCCAGCACCGGCCGAGACCAAGAGACCCAGTACTTC
CASTGRDQETQYF
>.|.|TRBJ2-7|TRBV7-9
TGTGCCAGCAGCTTAGCGGGGACCCGCTACGAGCAGTACTTC
CASSLAGTRYEQYF
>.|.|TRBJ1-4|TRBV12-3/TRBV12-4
TGTGCCAGCAGTCCAGGAGCGTCCTTTGAAAAACTGTTTTTT
CASSPGASFEKLFF
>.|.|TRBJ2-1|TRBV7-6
TGTGCCAGCAGCGTCCGGGACTCTAACTACAATGAGCAGTTCTTC
CASSVRDSNYNEQFF
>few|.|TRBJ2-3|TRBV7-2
TGTGCCAGCAGCCAAACTAGGAGATCGTCCGATACGCAGTATTTT
CASSQTRRSSDTQYF
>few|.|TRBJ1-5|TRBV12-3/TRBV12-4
TGTGCCAGCAGATCTCGGGGGGCCAATCAGCCCCAGCATTTT
CASRSRGANQPQHF
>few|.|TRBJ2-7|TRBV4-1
TGCGCCAGCAGCCAAACGACAGGGACTTGGTACGAGCAGTACTTC
CASSQTTGTWYEQYF
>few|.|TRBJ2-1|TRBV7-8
TGTGCCAGCAGCTTACAAGGAGCGGGTGAGCAGTTCTTC
CASSLQGAGEQFF
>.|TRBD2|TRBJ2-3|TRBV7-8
TGTGCCAGCAGCTTTGGACTAGCCTGGGATACGCAGTATTTT
CASSFGLAWDTQYF
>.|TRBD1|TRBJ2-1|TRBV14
TGTGCCAGCAGTCCCTTTCCGACAGGGTTGAATGAGCAGTTCTTC
CASSPFPTGLNEQFF
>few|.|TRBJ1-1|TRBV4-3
TGCGCCAGCAGCCAAGCGGCCCACGCGGGGAACACTGAAGCTTTCTTT
CASSQAAHAGNTEAFF
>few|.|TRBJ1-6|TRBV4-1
TGCGCCAGCAGCCAAGCAAAGGGACCCCTCCACTTT
CASSQAKGPLHF
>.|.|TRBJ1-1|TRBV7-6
TGTGCCAGCAGCTCGCCGGAGGGTATGAACACTGAAGCTTTCTTT
CASSSPEGMNTEAFF
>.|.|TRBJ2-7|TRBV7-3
TGTGCCAGCAGCCTAATGGGGTCCTCCTACGAGCAGTACTTC
CASSLMGSSYEQYF
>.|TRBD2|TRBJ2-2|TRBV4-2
TGTGCCAGCACCATGGGGGGGACCGGGGAGCTGTTTTTT
CASTMGGTGELFF
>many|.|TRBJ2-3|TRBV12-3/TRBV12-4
TGTGCCAGCAGTCACACTGTCACAGATACGCAGTATTTT
CASSHTVTDTQYF
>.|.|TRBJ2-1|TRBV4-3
TGCGCCAGCAGCCAAGGGGGAGGGGGCTCCTACAATGAGCAGTTCTTC
CASSQGGGGSYNEQFF
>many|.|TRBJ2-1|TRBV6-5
TGTGCCAGCAGTTACGGGAATGAGCAGTTCTTC
CASSYGNEQFF
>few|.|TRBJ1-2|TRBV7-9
TGTGCCAGCCGGCCCGCGGAAGGATGGGACTATGGCTACACCTTC
CASRPAEGWDYGYTF
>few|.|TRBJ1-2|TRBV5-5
TGTGCCAGCAGCGCGGACCGGTCCGGCTACACCTTC
CASSADRSGYTF
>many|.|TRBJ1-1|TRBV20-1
TGCAGTGCTAGAGCCCTTGACAGAAACACTGAAGCTTTCTTT
CSARALDRNTEAFF
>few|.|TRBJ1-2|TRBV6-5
TGTGCCAGCAGTTACTCTCAGGGCAACTATGGCTACACCTTC
CASSYSQGNYGYTF
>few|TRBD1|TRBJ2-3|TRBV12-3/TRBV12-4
TGTGCCAGCGACGCGGACAGGGGGCCAGATACGCAGTATTTT
CASDADRGPDTQYF
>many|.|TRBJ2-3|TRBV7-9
TGTGCCAGCAGCCCCGGGCCTCGGCGGGGTTTTGATACGCAGTATTTT
CASSPGPRRGFDTQYF
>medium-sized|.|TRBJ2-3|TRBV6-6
TGTGCCAGCAGTTATACCTCCGGAGGACAGCGTCTCACAGATACGCAGTATTTT
CASSYTSGGQRLTDTQYF
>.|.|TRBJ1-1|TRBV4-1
TGCGCCAGCAGCCAAAACAGGGAGAACACTGAAGCTTTCTTT
CASSQNRENTEAFF
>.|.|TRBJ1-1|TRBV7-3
TGTGCCAGCAGCTTAACCGGGGGCGATACTGAAGCTTTCTTT
CASSLTGGDTEAFF
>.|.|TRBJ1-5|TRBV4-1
TGCGCCAGCAGGGACCGGGACGTAAGCAATCAGCCCCAGCATTTT
CASRDRDVSNQPQHF
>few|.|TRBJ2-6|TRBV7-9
TGTGCCGGGAGAGGGTACGGTGGGGCCAACGTCCTGACTTTC
CAGRGYGGANVLTF
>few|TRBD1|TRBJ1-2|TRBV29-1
TGCAGCGTCCTACGCCCCACAGGGGGAGGCTACACCTTC
CSVLRPTGGGYTF
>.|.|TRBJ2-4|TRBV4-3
TGCGCCAGCAGCCAAGGGGACCAAGCCAAAAACATTCAGTACTTC
CASSQGDQAKNIQYF
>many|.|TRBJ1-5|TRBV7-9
TGTGCCAGCAGCGGACTTAATCAGCCCCAGCATTTT
CASSGLNQPQHF